The rows below give T cell receptor beta chains drawn from one sample of a study of shared clonotypes between healthy human individuals. Sequencing was performed with immunoSEQ multiplex PCR; in TCRdb, only in-frame clones are kept and a portion is missing. The sample shows more than 600,000 clones, around 90% of them seen only once. Sequencing was done on a sample of naive CD8+ T cells sorted from blood. These receptors were obtained from a man younger than 40 in good health. CDR3s include the opening cysteine and the closing phenylalanine or tryptophan. A D gene is named only where the DNA matches it firmly. Where a row states a size, it is once, few, many or the class of an expanded clone; other rows omit it.

clone_size	v_call	j_call	d_call	cdr3_nt	cdr3_aa
.	TRBV28	TRBJ2-7	.	TGTGCCAGTAGACCCTTATTCCCGACGGAAATGGGCGAGCAGTACTTC	CASRPLFPTEMGEQYF
.	TRBV5-1	TRBJ2-7	.	TGCGCCAGCAGCTTGGGTATCGGGCAGGGGTACGAGCAGTACTTC	CASSLGIGQGYEQYF
.	TRBV5-1	TRBJ2-4	.	TGCGCCAGCAGCTTGTTGGGTGAAAACATTCAGTACTTC	CASSLLGENIQYF
.	TRBV7-9	TRBJ2-7	.	TGTGCCAGCAGCTTGATGAGACAGACTGCCTACGAGCAGTACTTC	CASSLMRQTAYEQYF
.	TRBV7-9	TRBJ2-7	.	TGTGCCAGCAGCAGTCTATCCACTCTTACCTACGAGCAGTACTTC	CASSSLSTLTYEQYF
.	TRBV4-1	TRBJ2-5	TRBD2	TGCGCCAGCAGCTCAGACAGCGGGAGTTGGGAGACCCAGTACTTC	CASSSDSGSWETQYF
once	TRBV28	TRBJ2-7	TRBD2	TGTGCCAGCAGTTCCACCGGGACTAGGCGGCCCTACGAGCAGTACTTC	CASSSTGTRRPYEQYF
few	TRBV14	TRBJ2-2	.	TGTGCCAGCAGCCAAGTGGTGGGAGAAGCCCGGGAGCTGTTTTTT	CASSQVVGEARELFF
.	TRBV19	TRBJ2-7	TRBD1	TGTGCCAGTAGTATAGAGACAGGGACCTACGAGCAGTACTTC	CASSIETGTYEQYF
.	TRBV2	TRBJ2-5	TRBD1	TGTGCCAGCTTGGGGACAGGGGAAGAGACCCAGTACTTC	CASLGTGEETQYF
.	TRBV19	TRBJ2-2	TRBD2	TGTGCCAGTAGTGCAACTAGCGGAGGGACCGGGGAGCTGTTTTTT	CASSATSGGTGELFF
.	TRBV4-2	TRBJ2-2	.	TGTGCCAGCAGCCAAGATCTGGGCTGGCCCGGGGAGCTGTTTTTT	CASSQDLGWPGELFF
.	TRBV7-9	TRBJ1-1	TRBD1	TGTGCCAGCAGCTTACTGACAGGGGCGGATACTGAAGCTTTCTTT	CASSLLTGADTEAFF
.	TRBV7-9	TRBJ2-1	.	TGTGCCAGCAGCCTAAACCCCAGCGGTGGTTACAATGAGCAGTTCTTC	CASSLNPSGGYNEQFF
.	TRBV29-1	TRBJ2-5	.	TGCAGCGTTAGCGGAGTAACCCCAGAGACCCAGTACTTC	CSVSGVTPETQYF
.	TRBV28	TRBJ1-2	.	TGTGCCAGCAGTTTAATAGGAAGACATGGCTACACCTTC	CASSLIGRHGYTF
.	TRBV7-9	TRBJ2-1	.	TGTGCCAGCAGCTTAAGCACCCTTAGCGAGAGCTCCTACAATGAGCAGTTCTTC	CASSLSTLSESSYNEQFF
.	TRBV13	TRBJ1-1	TRBD1	TGTGCCAGCAGCTTATGGTCTGGGACAGGAGTTGAAGCTTTCTTT	CASSLWSGTGVEAFF
.	TRBV30	TRBJ2-1	.	TGTGCCTGGAGTTCGAGGTCTACTAGTTTCCCCTACAATGAGCAGTTCTTC	CAWSSRSTSFPYNEQFF
.	TRBV27	TRBJ2-5	TRBD1	TGTGCCAGCAGACGAACAGGGGTCCGGGAGACCCAGTACTTC	CASRRTGVRETQYF
.	TRBV28	TRBJ2-1	TRBD2	TGTGCCAGCAGGGGGGATGACGGCGGGAGTTACAATGAGCAGTTCTTC	CASRGDDGGSYNEQFF
.	TRBV10-3	TRBJ2-7	.	TGTGCCATCAGTGAGTTCGGGAGCTCCTACGAGCAGTACTTC	CAISEFGSSYEQYF
.	TRBV6-1	TRBJ1-5	.	TGTGCCAGCACCACGGGACTGGGCAATCAGCCCCAGCATTTT	CASTTGLGNQPQHF
.	TRBV14	TRBJ2-2	.	TGTGCCAGCAGCCATGCTCAAAGGGTTGACACCGGGGAGCTGTTTTTT	CASSHAQRVDTGELFF
once	TRBV27	TRBJ1-1	.	TGTGCCAGCAGTTTCTTCGGGCAGGGGCGTTTTTCTGAAGCTTTCTTT	CASSFFGQGRFSEAFF
.	TRBV28	TRBJ2-5	.	TGTGCCAGCAGCCTACAGGGATGGGAGACCCAGTACTTC	CASSLQGWETQYF
.	TRBV7-3	TRBJ1-5	.	TGTGCCAGCACCGACACAGGGAGCGGGAGCAATCAGCCCCAGCATTTT	CASTDTGSGSNQPQHF